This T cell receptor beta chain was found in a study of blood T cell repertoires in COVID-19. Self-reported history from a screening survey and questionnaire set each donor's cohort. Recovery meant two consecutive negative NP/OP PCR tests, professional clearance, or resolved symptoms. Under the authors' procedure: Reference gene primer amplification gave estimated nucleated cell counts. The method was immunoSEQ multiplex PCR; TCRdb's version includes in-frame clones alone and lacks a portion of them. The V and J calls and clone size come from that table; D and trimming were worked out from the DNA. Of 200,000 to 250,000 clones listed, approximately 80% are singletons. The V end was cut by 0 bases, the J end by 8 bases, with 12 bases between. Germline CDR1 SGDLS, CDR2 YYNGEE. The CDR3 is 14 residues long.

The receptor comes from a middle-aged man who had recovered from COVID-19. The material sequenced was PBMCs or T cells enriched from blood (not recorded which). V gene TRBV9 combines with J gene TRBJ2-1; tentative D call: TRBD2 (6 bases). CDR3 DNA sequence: TGTGCCAGCAGCGTAGATCGCGGGGTCTATGAGCAGTTCTTC. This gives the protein CASSVDRGVYEQFF.